This T cell receptor beta chain was found in a study of shared clonotypes between healthy human individuals. Study observations and caveats: Shared clonotypes across all four donors exceeded non-shared ones in generation probability. On the whole, naive subsets had larger estimated richness than memory subsets had.

The repertoire was sequenced with immunoSEQ multiplex PCR; TCRdb's copy has only in-frame clones and lacks some. Of some 2.1 million clones in the sample, about 95% are singletons; the top ten hold about 1.1%. This CDR3 has 17 amino acids. Germline-derived CDR1 and CDR2 are LNHNV and YYDKDF (reference sequence). With 2 bases removed from V and 1 base from J, the gap between germline ends came to 18 bases. Comment on this clone: The antigen is unknown.

CD45RO-negative, CCR7-selected cells formed the naive CD8 fraction, which excluded terminally differentiated effector memory CD45RA+ cells. Adults of Caucasian background living in Nashville, Tennessee made up all donors. The chain uses TRBV15 and TRBJ2-7, with D perhaps TRBD2 (7 bases). The sequence came from a young man in good health. The sample consisted of naive CD8+ T cells sorted from blood. The CDR3 region is CATSRRRGRVDSYEQYF. The CDR3 DNA follows: TGTGCCACCAGCAGACGAAGGGGGAGGGTAGATTCCTACGAGCAGTACTTC.